These 19 T cell receptor beta chains share one sample of origin, sequenced in a study of cytomegalovirus exposure and HLA in healthy donors. A multiplex PCR was run with 60 Vbeta primers and 13 Jbeta primers. Only in-frame clones appear in the TCRdb table, and some are missing; sequencing was by immunoSEQ multiplex PCR. The listing records some 110,000 clones. The sample taken for sequencing was PBMCs. These receptors originate from a man in his forties in good health and CMV-seropositive.

The V gene is TRBV28, the J gene TRBJ1-1; the D is unclear. Germline V gene sequence: CDR1 MDHEN, CDR2 SYDVKM. The length of the CDR3 is 15 residues. V dropped 1 base and J dropped 1 base, with 10 bases sitting between them. CDR3 in DNA: TGTGCCAGCAGTTTATATCCAGGCGCGAACACTGAAGCTTTCTTT. Amino acid sequence: CASSLYPGANTEAFF.

The V and J genes are TRBV5-6 and TRBJ2-7, with 10 bases aligning to TRBD1. Germline CDR1 and CDR2: SGHDT and YYEEEE. The CDR3 length is 17 residues. J lost 4 bases, V lost 4 bases, and 14 bases had no gene match. CDR3: CASSRGTGTGARYEQYF. CDR3 sequence (DNA): TGTGCCAGCAGCCGAGGAACAGGGACAGGGGCCCGGTACGAGCAGTACTTC.

The CDR3 nucleotides are TGTGCCAGCAGCTCGGGACAGGAGGGCTTCCTTATATCCTCTCAGCCCCAGCATTTT. Translation: CASSSGQEGFLISSQPQHF. The rearrangement joins TRBV7-8 to TRBJ1-5; 8 positions agree with TRBD1. CDR3 size: 19 residues. Germline V gene sequence: CDR1 SGHVS, CDR2 FQNEAQ. With V trimmed by 4 bases and J by 6 bases, 20 bases remained unmatched.

This chain links TRBV28 with TRBJ1-5; TRBD1 aligns across 10 bases. The CDR3 totals 19 residues. Trimming took 5 bases from V and 1 from J; bases not matched to a gene: 14. CDR1 and CDR2 from the germline V gene are MDHEN and SYDVKM. CDR3 sequence: CASSITGTGVVWSNQPQHF. In nucleotides, the CDR3 is TGTGCCAGCAGTATAACCGGGACAGGGGTGGTCTGGAGCAATCAGCCCCAGCATTTT. Full variable domain (remainder filled in from reference TRBV28 and TRBJ1-5): DVKVTQSSRYLVKRTGEKVFLECVQDMDHENMFWYRQDPGLGLRLIYFSYDVKMKEKGDIPEGYSVSREKKERFSLILESASTNQTSMYLCASSITGTGVVWSNQPQHFGDGTRLSIL.

The chain combines TRBV5-6 with TRBJ2-2, with D unresolved. The CDR3 is 15 residues long. V gave up 3 bases and J gave up 2 bases, with 11 bases separating them. CDR1 is SGHDT and CDR2 is YYEEEE in the germline V gene. The CDR3 region is CASSSFQLNTGELFF. The CDR3 DNA follows: TGTGCCAGCAGCTCGTTCCAGTTAAACACCGGGGAGCTGTTTTTT. Filled out from reference TRBV5-6 and TRBJ2-2, the complete variable domain reads DAGVTQSPTHLIKTRGQQVTLRCSPKSGHDTVSWYQQALGQGPQFIFQYYEEEERQRGNFPDRFSGHQFPNYSSELNVNALLLGDSALYLCASSSFQLNTGELFFGEGSRLTVL.

This chain uses TRBV7-8 with TRBJ2-7; D is uncertain. The CDR3 contains 11 residues. Germline assignment: CDR1 SGHVS and CDR2 FQNEAQ. V was trimmed by 5 bases and J by 0 bases, leaving 2 bases between them. The DNA for the CDR3 is TGTGCCAGCAGCCACTCCTACGAGCAGTACTTC. The encoded protein is CASSHSYEQYF.

This sequence joins TRBV11-3 and TRBJ2-3, with a weak D call TRBD2 (6 bases). The CDR3 extends over 15 amino acids. CDR1 and CDR2 from the germline V gene are SGHNT and YENEEA. Trimming stripped 2 bases from V and 7 bases from J, with 16 bases between. The CDR3 DNA follows: TGTGCCAGCAGCTTACGCGGGGCCGGAGGAAATACGCAGTATTTT. Protein product: CASSLRGAGGNTQYF.

The rearrangement uses TRBV6-6 and TRBJ1-1; D is ambiguous. Germline V gene data show CDR1 as MNHNY and CDR2 as SVGAGI (reference sequence). V lost 6 bases and J 0 bases, leaving 11 bases between the germline ends. This CDR3 spans 14 amino acids. The CDR3 loop reads CASRPPSLNTEAFF. The CDR3 DNA sequence: TGTGCCAGCAGGCCTCCTAGTTTGAACACTGAAGCTTTCTTT.

The J gene is TRBJ2-5, the V gene TRBV18; 8 nucleotides match TRBD2. The J call may be wrong; the DNA end is better matched by TRBJ2-7. The germline V gene encodes CDR1 KGHSH and CDR2 LQKENI. This CDR3 has 13 amino acids. CDR3 sequence (DNA): TGTGCCAGCTCCCGCGGAGCGGGAGACGAGCAGTACTTC. It codes for CASSRGAGDEQYF.

This sequence joins TRBV7-9 and TRBJ2-3; TRBD2 matches 9 bases. This CDR3 is built from 14 residues. Germline CDR1 and CDR2: SEHNR and FQNEAQ (reference sequence). The V and J ends lost 3 bases and 6 bases, in that order; junction bases with no gene match: 4. Written as DNA, the CDR3 is TGTGCCAGCAGCTTGCTGCGGGAGGGCGATACGCAGTATTTT. This sequence encodes CASSLLREGDTQYF.

This rearrangement joins TRBV9 to TRBJ2-3; TRBD2 aligns across 8 bases. The CDR3 consists of 15 residues. The V and J ends lost 0 bases and 0 bases, in that order; junction bases with no gene match: 0. CDR1 SGDLS and CDR2 YYNGEE come from the germline V gene. CDR3 sequence reads: CASSVVAGSTDTQYF. As DNA, the CDR3 is TGTGCCAGCAGCGTAGTAGCGGGGAGCACAGATACGCAGTATTTT. Looking up the rest from reference TRBV9 and TRBJ2-3 gives the full variable domain: DSGVTQTPKHLITATGQRVTLRCSPRSGDLSVYWYQQSLDQGLQFLIQYYNGEERAKGNILERFSAQQFPDLHSELNLSSLELGDSALYFCASSVVAGSTDTQYFGPGTRLTVL.

The chain recombines TRBV7-6 with TRBJ1-1; D may be TRBD1 (6 bases). CDR1 is SGHVS, CDR2 FNYEAQ, per germline. Trimming shortened V by 6 bases and J by 6 bases, and 17 bases separated the two germline ends. The CDR3 has 14 residues. CDR3 residues: CASSPPGGLPEAFF. DNA of the CDR3: TGTGCCAGCAGTCCACCGGGGGGGCTACCTGAAGCTTTCTTT.

The chain uses TRBV2 and TRBJ2-2, with 7 bases aligning to TRBD1. J was trimmed by 5 bases and V by 0 bases; bases with no gene match: 6. Germline lookup yields CDR1 SNHLY and CDR2 FYNNEI. The CDR3 is 16 amino acids. The CDR3 spells CASSEALRQGTGELFF. Here the CDR3 DNA reads TGTGCCAGCAGTGAAGCGCTTCGACAGGGAACCGGGGAGCTGTTTTTT. Drawing the rest from reference TRBV2 and TRBJ2-2, the complete variable domain is EPEVTQTPSHQVTQMGQEVILRCVPISNHLYFYWYRQILGQKVEFLVSFYNNEISEKSEIFDDQFSVERPDGSNFTLKIRSTKLEDSAMYFCASSEALRQGTGELFFGEGSRLTVL.

The rearrangement links TRBV4-3 to TRBJ2-1; 7 bases fit TRBD2. The trim removed 1 base at V and 8 bases at J, leaving 17 bases unmatched. The CDR3 is 18 amino acids. Germline V gene data show CDR1 as LGHNA and CDR2 as YSLEER. In DNA, the CDR3 is TGCGCCAGCAGCCAAGTCCGAGGAGCGGGAACAGACCTGGATGAGCAGTTCTTC. It codes for CASSQVRGAGTDLDEQFF.

The chain uses TRBV10-1 and TRBJ2-5; 7 bases are a match to TRBD1. Germline loops: CDR1 WNHNN, CDR2 SYGVQD (reference sequence). V was pared by 6 bases and J by 1 base, with 5 bases of the junction left unmatched. This CDR3 is 14 amino acids long. CDR3: CASSRDRIQETQYF. The CDR3 DNA is TGCGCCAGCAGCCGGGACAGAATCCAAGAGACCCAGTACTTC.

The CDR3 sequence: CASTVETPGNEQFF. DNA for the CDR3: TGTGCCAGCACCGTAGAGACTCCTGGGAATGAGCAGTTCTTC. This chain uses TRBV7-8 with TRBJ2-1, with unresolved D. This CDR3 spans 14 amino acids. Trimming left V 7 bases short and J 7 bases short, with 17 bases between. Germline V lookup: CDR1 SGHVS, CDR2 FQNEAQ.

The chain couples TRBV11-2 to TRBJ2-7; D perhaps matches TRBD1 (6 bases). The CDR3 is 14 residues long. Looked up from germline, CDR1 is SGHAT and CDR2 is FQNNGV. V lost 5 bases, J lost 2 bases, and 13 bases lay in between. This chain's CDR3 is CASSRDTVTYEQYF. The CDR3 coding sequence is TGTGCCAGCAGCCGGGACACCGTAACCTACGAGCAGTACTTC.

This chain connects TRBV11-2 to TRBJ2-7; D unresolved. V lost 5 bases and J 3 bases, leaving 8 bases between the germline ends. From germline, CDR1 is SGHAT and CDR2 FQNNGV. The CDR3 totals 12 residues. CDR3 protein: CASSPVYYEQYF. The CDR3, as DNA: TGTGCCAGCAGCCCGGTGTACTACGAGCAGTACTTC.

V gene TRBV27 combines with J gene TRBJ2-1, with 11 bases lining up with TRBD2. This CDR3 is 16 amino acids long. Germline V gives CDR1 MNHEY, CDR2 SMNVEV (reference sequence). With V trimmed by 7 bases and J by 7 bases, 12 bases remained unmatched. The CDR3 spells CASTASGTSGTNEQFF. CDR3 bases: TGTGCCAGCACCGCATCCGGGACTAGCGGTACAAATGAGCAGTTCTTC.